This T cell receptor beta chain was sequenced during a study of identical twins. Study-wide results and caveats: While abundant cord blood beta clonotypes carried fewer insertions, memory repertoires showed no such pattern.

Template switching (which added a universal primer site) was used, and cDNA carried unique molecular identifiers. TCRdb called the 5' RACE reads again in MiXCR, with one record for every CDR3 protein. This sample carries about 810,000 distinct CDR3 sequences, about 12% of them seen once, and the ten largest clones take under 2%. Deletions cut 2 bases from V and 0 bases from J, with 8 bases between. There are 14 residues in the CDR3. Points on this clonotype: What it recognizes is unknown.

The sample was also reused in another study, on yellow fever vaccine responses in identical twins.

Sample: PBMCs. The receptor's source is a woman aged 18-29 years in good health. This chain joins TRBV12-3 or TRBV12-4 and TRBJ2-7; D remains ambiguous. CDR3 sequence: CASSLIDFSYEQYF. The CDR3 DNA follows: TGTGCCAGCAGTTTAATTGACTTCTCCTACGAGCAGTACTTC.